These 31 T cell receptor beta chains share one sample of origin, sequenced in a study of T cell responses to AZD1222 COVID-19 vaccine. Profiling relied on immunoSEQ multiplex PCR, and the TCRdb table lists in-frame clones only, not all of them. The table shows roughly 110,000 clones, with approximately 84% occurring only once. Sequencing was performed on peripheral blood, taken on day 0 of AZD1222 vaccination. These receptors were collected from an adult in good health.

This chain links TRBV14 with TRBJ2-7, with D unresolved. CDR3 length: 12 residues. Looked up from germline, CDR1 is SGHDN and CDR2 is FVKESK. V shed 4 bases and J shed 0 bases, with 4 bases lying between them. The CDR3 region has the DNA TGTGCCAGCAGCCGCAGCTCCTACGAGCAGTACTTC. Residues: CASSRSSYEQYF.

This clone was observed a few times. The chain recombines TRBV4-1 with TRBJ2-2, with 11 bases aligning to TRBD2. This CDR3 is 16 amino acids long. The J segment lost 7 bases and the V segment lost 2 bases, leaving 6 bases of the junction unmatched. The V gene's germline CDR1 is MGHRA and CDR2 YSYEKL. CDR3 amino acids: CASSQYSGGAGGELFF. CDR3 DNA: TGCGCCAGCAGCCAATATAGCGGGGGGGCCGGCGGGGAGCTGTTTTTT.

The genes are TRBV5-1 and TRBJ2-3; a weak D match, TRBD1 (5 bases). CDR3 length: 14 residues. Germline CDR1 and CDR2: SGHRS and YFSETQ. The germline V and J ends were trimmed by 5 bases and 2 bases, with 12 bases remaining between them. In DNA form, the CDR3 reads TGCGCCAGCAGTCCAGGGTGGAACACAGATACGCAGTATTTT. As protein: CASSPGWNTDTQYF.

This clone appeared a few times. The chain couples TRBV5-1 to TRBJ2-1; 9 bases are a match to TRBD1. The CDR3 covers 15 residues. V shed 5 bases and J 6 bases; nucleotides not matched to a gene: 9. CDR1 and CDR2 from the germline V gene are SGHRS and YFSETQ. The DNA of the CDR3 is TGCGCCAGCAGAGCAACCGGGACAGGGATCAATGAGCAGTTCTTC. Its translation is CASRATGTGINEQFF. Variable domain in full (rest from reference TRBV5-1 and TRBJ2-1): KAGVTQTPRYLIKTRGQQVTLSCSPISGHRSVSWYQQTPGQGLQFLFEYFSETQRNKGNFPGRFSGRQFSNSRSEMNVSTLELGDSALYLCASRATGTGINEQFFGPGTRLTVL.

CDR3 DNA sequence: TGTGCCAGCAGCCAAGACAGGACTAGCCGCTACGAGCAGTACTTC. Amino acids: CASSQDRTSRYEQYF. V gene TRBV4-2 combines with J gene TRBJ2-7; 8 bases are a match to TRBD2. Germline V gives CDR1 LGHNA, CDR2 YNFKEQ. J lost 3 bases, V lost 0 bases, and 4 bases had no gene match. This CDR3 is built from 15 residues.

The rearrangement uses TRBV27 and TRBJ2-1, with 8 positions matching TRBD2. Germline CDR1 reads MNHEY; CDR2 reads SMNVEV (reference sequence). This CDR3 spans 15 amino acids. The V gene end was trimmed by 6 bases and the J gene end by 0 bases; junction bases not matched to a gene: 4. CDR3 DNA: TGTGCCAGCAGATCCGGGACTAGCTCCTACAATGAGCAGTTCTTC. It specifies CASRSGTSSYNEQFF.

V gene TRBV4-1 combines with J gene TRBJ2-1; 8 positions match TRBD2. This CDR3 has 16 residues. Germline V gene lookup returns CDR1 MGHRA and CDR2 YSYEKL. V gave up 0 bases and J gave up 12 bases; unmatched junction bases: 13. The CDR3 loop reads CASSQDRASGYAGQFF. Here the CDR3 DNA reads TGCGCCAGCAGCCAAGATCGGGCTAGCGGGTACGCCGGGCAGTTCTTC.

This rearrangement joins TRBV4-1 to TRBJ1-6; D gene unclear. Trimming shortened V by 0 bases and J by 10 bases, and 7 bases separated the two germline ends. This CDR3 has 13 amino acids. CDR1 and CDR2 (germline): MGHRA, YSYEKL. CDR3 residues: CASSQEGSSPLHF. In DNA, the CDR3 is TGCGCCAGCAGCCAAGAGGGGAGCTCACCCCTCCACTTT.

The rearrangement links TRBV7-2 to TRBJ2-7; 8 nucleotides agree with TRBD1. V lost 5 bases, J lost 2 bases, and 14 bases stayed unmatched. Germline assignment: CDR1 SGHTA and CDR2 FQGNSA. The CDR3 is 17 amino acids. The CDR3 sequence is CASSKPPGQGPPYEQYF. CDR3 in DNA: TGTGCCAGCAGCAAACCCCCTGGACAGGGACCTCCCTACGAGCAGTACTTC.

This chain links TRBV6-5 with TRBJ2-5; D may correspond to TRBD1 or TRBD2 (5 bases each). The germline V and J ends were trimmed by 5 bases and 2 bases, with 15 bases remaining between them. This CDR3 has 15 residues. Per germline, CDR1 MNHEY and CDR2 SVGAGI. Here the CDR3 reads CASSRSGTLQETQYF. CDR3 sequence (DNA): TGTGCCAGCAGTCGCTCCGGGACCCTTCAAGAGACCCAGTACTTC.

This clone is labeled as medium-sized. V gene TRBV7-3 combines with J gene TRBJ2-7, with 7 bases that match TRBD2. The V segment lost 5 bases and the J segment 0 bases; nucleotides outside the gene matches: 1. The CDR3 covers 13 residues. Germline V gene data show CDR1 as SGHTA and CDR2 as FQGTGA. The CDR3 nucleotides read TGTGCCAGCAGCCGCGGGAGCTCCTACGAGCAGTACTTC. Encoded protein: CASSRGSSYEQYF.

The gene calls are TRBV13 and TRBJ2-7, with D perhaps assigned TRBD1 or TRBD2 (5 bases each). This CDR3 contains 13 residues. Germline V lookup: CDR1 PRHDT, CDR2 FYEKMQ (reference sequence). V gave up 5 bases and J gave up 4 bases, with 12 bases separating them. DNA of the CDR3: TGTGCCAGCAGCCAGGGACGCTTATACGAGCAGTACTTC. It yields the protein CASSQGRLYEQYF.

The chain carries TRBV19 and TRBJ1-1, with unresolved D. This CDR3 has 14 amino acids. Germline V lookup: CDR1 LNHDA, CDR2 SQIVND (reference sequence). V was shortened by 5 bases and J by 4 bases, with 14 bases between the two germline ends. CDR3 DNA: TGTGCCAGTAGTGTCGGCAGTAGCTTCACTGAAGCTTTCTTT. The encoded protein is CASSVGSSFTEAFF. Supplemented by reference TRBV19 and TRBJ1-1, the full variable domain reads DGGITQSPKYLFRKEGQNVTLSCEQNLNHDAMYWYRQDPGQGLRLIYYSQIVNDFQKGDIAEGYSVSREKKESFPLTVTSAQKNPTAFYLCASSVGSSFTEAFFGQGTRLTVV.

V gene TRBV3-1 (or the pseudogene TRBV3-2) combines with J gene TRBJ2-7; D is unresolved. V was clipped by 3 bases and J by 7 bases, with 19 bases between them. CDR3 length: 15 amino acids. Germline V lookup: CDR1 LGHDT, CDR2 YNNKEL (reference sequence). CDR3 sequence (DNA): TGTGCCAGCAGCCATTCATTCCGGCGGCGGTGGGAGCAGTACTTC. This gives the protein CASSHSFRRRWEQYF.

The chain couples TRBV4-3 to TRBJ2-3, with unresolved D. Trimming stripped 0 bases from V and 1 base from J, with 11 bases between. The CDR3 is made up of 16 amino acids. Looked up from germline, CDR1 is LGHNA and CDR2 is YSLEER. CDR3 DNA: TGCGCCAGCAGCCAAGATCACTATCTAGGCACAGATACGCAGTATTTT. Translated: CASSQDHYLGTDTQYF.

The chain recombines TRBV6-2 or TRBV6-3 with TRBJ2-1; D might be TRBD1 (6 bases). The CDR3 has 13 amino acids. Germline V gives CDR1 MNHEY, CDR2 SVGEGT. Trimming left V 2 bases short and J 9 bases short, with 11 bases between. The CDR3 loop is CASSYGGMGEQFF. The CDR3 DNA is TGTGCCAGCAGTTACGGGGGCATGGGTGAGCAGTTCTTC.

CDR3 region: CASSPKNKGSGNTIYF. The CDR3 bases are TGTGCCAGCTCACCTAAGAACAAGGGGTCTGGAAACACCATATATTTT. V and J are TRBV18 and TRBJ1-3, with a weak D call TRBD1 (5 bases). Germline V lookup: CDR1 KGHSH, CDR2 LQKENI. This CDR3 region has 16 residues. Trimming took off 3 bases at V and 1 base at J, with 13 bases between the two ends.

This chain links TRBV10-3 with TRBJ1-3; possible D gene TRBD1, 5 bases. The V and J ends lost 2 bases and 0 bases respectively, with 8 bases between them. The CDR3 is 15 residues long. In germline, CDR1 is ENHRY, CDR2 SYGVKD. CDR3: CAISERQLSGNTIYF. CDR3 DNA sequence: TGTGCCATCAGTGAGCGACAGCTCTCTGGAAACACCATATATTTT.

J is TRBJ2-1 and V is TRBV7-9, with D possibly being TRBD1 (6 bases). Germline CDR1 is SEHNR and CDR2 is FQNEAQ (reference sequence). Trimming left V 1 base short and J 4 bases short, with 8 bases between. The CDR3 sequence is 14 residues long. This CDR3 reads CASSLGTDYNEQFF. CDR3 DNA sequence: TGTGCCAGCAGCTTAGGGACAGATTACAATGAGCAGTTCTTC.

The chain recombines TRBV7-2 with TRBJ1-1; D might be TRBD1 (5 bases). Germline lookup yields CDR1 SGHTA and CDR2 FQGNSA. This CDR3 has 14 amino acids. The germline V and J ends were trimmed by 3 bases and 0 bases, with 8 bases remaining between them. This chain's CDR3 is CASSFRVMNTEAFF. The CDR3 coding sequence is TGTGCCAGCAGCTTCAGGGTCATGAACACTGAAGCTTTCTTT.

The chain joins TRBV5-1 to TRBJ1-1; D perhaps matches TRBD1 (5 bases). This CDR3 comprises 14 residues. Germline V gene sequence: CDR1 SGHRS, CDR2 YFSETQ. V was shortened by 4 bases and J by 4 bases, with 14 bases between the two germline ends. CDR3 DNA sequence: TGCGCCAGCAGCACCCTCAGACAGAGCACTGAAGCTTTCTTT. This translates into CASSTLRQSTEAFF.

V and J are TRBV28 and TRBJ1-2; 12 bases agree with TRBD1. CDR1 and CDR2 from the germline V gene are MDHEN and SYDVKM. The CDR3 runs to 14 residues. V lost 8 bases to trimming and J lost 7 bases; unmatched junction nucleotides: 8. The CDR3 DNA sequence: TGTGCCAGCTTTCCGGGACAGGGGGCCTCTGGCTACACCTTC. Amino acid sequence: CASFPGQGASGYTF.

This chain connects TRBV27 to TRBJ1-3; a weak D match, TRBD1 (5 bases). This CDR3 comprises 14 residues. The germline V gene has CDR1 MNHEY and CDR2 SMNVEV (reference sequence). Trimming took off 8 bases at V and 4 bases at J, with 15 bases between the two ends. CDR3 sequence: CASFPRGRGNTIYF. The CDR3 nucleotides are TGTGCCAGCTTTCCAAGGGGTCGGGGAAACACCATATATTTT.

This clone is a singleton in its sample. The CDR3 DNA reads TGTGCCAGCAGTGAAGTTGGTCTGGTTGGGTATGGCTACACCTTC. The encoded protein is CASSEVGLVGYGYTF. The chain combines TRBV6-1 with TRBJ1-2; unclear D gene. Deletions cut 1 base from V and 5 bases from J, with 14 bases between. Germline V gives CDR1 MNHNS, CDR2 SASEGT. The CDR3 has 15 amino acids.

This clone was detected a few times. V usage is TRBV5-8 and J usage is TRBJ2-2; TRBD1 aligns across 7 bases. V was pared by 3 bases and J by 4 bases, with 6 bases of the junction left unmatched. The germline V gene encodes CDR1 SGHTS and CDR2 YDEGEE. The CDR3 length is 15 residues. The CDR3 protein is CASSSGTVITGELFF. In DNA, the CDR3 is TGTGCCAGCAGCTCCGGGACAGTAATCACCGGGGAGCTGTTTTTT.

The chain is built from TRBV7-9 and TRBJ1-5; D perhaps matches TRBD1 (6 bases). The V end was cut by 1 base, the J end by 6 bases, with 7 bases between. CDR1 and CDR2 (germline): SEHNR, FQNEAQ (reference sequence). CDR3 length: 13 residues. The CDR3, as DNA: TGTGCCAGCAGCTTAGACAGGGCTCAGCCCCAGCATTTT. Protein sequence: CASSLDRAQPQHF.

The chain uses TRBV10-2 and TRBJ2-4, with D hard to call. There are 14 residues in the CDR3. Germline V gives CDR1 WSHSY, CDR2 SAAADI. V gave up 2 bases and J gave up 0 bases, with 5 bases separating them. CDR3 nucleotide sequence: TGCGCCAGCAGTGAGGGTGGAGCCAAAAACATTCAGTACTTC. It encodes CASSEGGAKNIQYF.

The rearrangement joins TRBV5-1 to TRBJ2-3; D might be TRBD1 (6 bases). V was shortened by 4 bases and J by 7 bases, with 19 bases between the two germline ends. Looked up from germline, CDR1 is SGHRS and CDR2 is YFSETQ. The CDR3 has 15 amino acids. CDR3 protein: CASSQYTGPRYTQYF. For the CDR3, the DNA is TGCGCCAGCAGCCAATATACAGGGCCACGCTATACGCAGTATTTT.

The chain carries TRBV7-9 and TRBJ2-7, with D hard to call. V dropped 0 bases and J dropped 1 base, with 4 bases sitting between them. The germline CDR1 and CDR2 sequences are SEHNR and FQNEAQ (reference sequence). The length of the CDR3 is 13 residues. The CDR3 DNA is TGTGCCAGCAGCTTAGCGGGGTCCTACGAGCAGTACTTC. Amino acid sequence: CASSLAGSYEQYF.

The CDR3 nucleotides are TGTGCCAGCAGCTCGTTTGGACAGGGAAATGAAAAACTGTTTTTT. It specifies CASSSFGQGNEKLFF. The genes are TRBV7-2 and TRBJ1-4; 8 bases are shared with TRBD1. From germline, CDR1 is SGHTA and CDR2 FQGNSA. The CDR3 has 15 residues. J gave up 5 bases and V 4 bases, and 6 bases lay outside the gene matches.

V usage is TRBV4-3 and J usage is TRBJ2-7; 7 bases match TRBD2. CDR1 and CDR2 from the germline V gene are LGHNA and YSLEER. CDR3 length: 12 residues. V lost 4 bases, J lost 7 bases, and 4 bases stayed unmatched. CDR3 bases: TGCGCCAGCAGCCTCACGGGGGGTGAGCAGTACTTC. This sequence encodes CASSLTGGEQYF.